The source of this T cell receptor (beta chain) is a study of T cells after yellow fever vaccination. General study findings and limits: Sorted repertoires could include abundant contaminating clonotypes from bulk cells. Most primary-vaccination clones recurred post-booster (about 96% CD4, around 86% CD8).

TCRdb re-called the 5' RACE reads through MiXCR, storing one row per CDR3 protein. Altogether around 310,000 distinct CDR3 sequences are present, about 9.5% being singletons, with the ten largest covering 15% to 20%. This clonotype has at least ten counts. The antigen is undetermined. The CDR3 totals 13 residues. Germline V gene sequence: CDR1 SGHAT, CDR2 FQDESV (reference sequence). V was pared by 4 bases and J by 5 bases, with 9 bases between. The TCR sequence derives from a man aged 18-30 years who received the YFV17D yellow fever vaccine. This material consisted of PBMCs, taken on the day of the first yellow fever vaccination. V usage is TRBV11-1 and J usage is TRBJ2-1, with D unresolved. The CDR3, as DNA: TGTGCCAGCAGCTCGGACCTTAACAATGAGCAGTTCTTC. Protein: CASSSDLNNEQFF.